The clone carrying this T cell receptor beta chain has only one observation. The sample belongs to a study of T cells in Graves' hyperthyroidism and ophthalmopathy. Amplification yielded TCR beta CDR3 regions, with RNA transcripts as the source. When the TCR CDR3 underwent first-round RT-PCR, the HTBI primer set was used. MiXCR, run by TCRdb on the multiplex PCR reads, gives a single entry per CDR3 protein. The repertoire holds more than 500,000 distinct CDR3 sequences, with 40% to 50% as singletons. V was cut by 1 base and J by 10 bases, with 10 bases left in between. The germline V gene has CDR1 MGHRA and CDR2 YSYEKL. CDR3 length: 12 residues. Each diagnosis was grounded in clinical symptoms, serum thyroxine and TRAb, thyroid ultrasound, and orbital computed tomography.

Sample: peripheral blood or thyroid tissue (not recorded which). V and J are TRBV4-1 and TRBJ1-1; D is perhaps TRBD1 (6 bases). This clonotype originated in an adult woman with Graves' disease, either hyperthyroidism or ophthalmopathy (not recorded which). CDR3: CASSQGGGGAFF. The DNA of the CDR3 is TGCGCCAGCAGCCAAGGAGGAGGGGGAGCTTTCTTT.